One and the same sample provided the 16 T cell receptor beta chains below, sequenced in a study of Graves' ophthalmopathy and Graves' hyperthyroidism. As the template, RNA transcripts were used to amplify TCR beta CDR3 regions. First-round RT-PCR with HTBI primers preceded a second-round multiplex PCR. TCRdb recomputed calls from the multiplex PCR reads with MiXCR, one row per CDR3 protein. The sample holds hundreds of thousands of distinct CDR3 sequences, 22% seen once. The sample was peripheral blood. The receptors shown here come from a young woman with stable Graves' hyperthyroidism. Some clones in this sample may be carry-over from other donors' samples.

This clonotype was found many times. This chain joins TRBV6-5 and TRBJ1-1, with D maybe TRBD1 (5 bases). This CDR3 spans 15 amino acids. Between the trimmed V and J ends, which lost 0 bases and 2 bases, there was a span of 10 bases. Looked up from germline, CDR1 is MNHEY and CDR2 is SVGAGI. CDR3 amino acids: CASSYSRRANTEAFF. For the CDR3, the DNA is TGTGCCAGCAGTTACTCCCGCAGGGCAAACACTGAAGCTTTCTTT.

This clonotype was detected ten times or more. The chain is built from TRBV11-3 and TRBJ1-2; no clear D gene. Trimming stripped 4 bases from V and 2 bases from J, with 8 bases between. Looked up from germline, CDR1 is SGHNT and CDR2 is YENEEA. This CDR3 is built from 13 residues. CDR3 in DNA: TGTGCCAGCAGCTCTCGAGGGAACTATGGCTACACCTTC. Its translation is CASSSRGNYGYTF.

This clonotype was seen repeatedly, ten times or more. This chain uses TRBV11-3 with TRBJ1-3; TRBD1 is a possible D gene (5 bases). CDR3 size: 15 residues. The germline V gene has CDR1 SGHNT and CDR2 YENEEA. The V gene lost 5 bases and the J gene lost 0 bases, with 11 bases spanning the gap. DNA of the CDR3: TGTGCCAGCAGCCAAGGGGCCGGCTCTGGAAACACCATATATTTT. As protein: CASSQGAGSGNTIYF.

This clonotype appeared many times. The CDR3 loop reads CASSTPRERTGELFF. For the CDR3, the DNA is TGTGCCAGCAGCACCCCGAGGGAGCGCACCGGGGAGCTGTTTTTT. The V gene is TRBV28, the J gene TRBJ2-2, with D perhaps matching TRBD2 (5 bases). Germline assignment: CDR1 MDHEN and CDR2 SYDVKM. Deletions cut 6 bases from V and 4 bases from J, with 15 bases between. The CDR3 is 15 residues long.

In this sample, this clonotype turned up a few times. The chain has TRBV6-1 and TRBJ2-7; 8 bases agree with TRBD1. Germline CDR1 MNHNS, CDR2 SASEGT. Trimming removed 1 base from V and 5 bases from J; junction bases left unmatched: 7. The CDR3 spans 15 residues. The CDR3 DNA sequence: TGTGCCAGCAGTGAAGGCCGGGACAGGCAGGACGAGCAGTACTTC. Translating it yields CASSEGRDRQDEQYF.

Many counts were recorded for this clonotype. The chain recombines TRBV6-5 with TRBJ2-7, with TRBD1 matching over 7 bases. The CDR3 length is 14 residues. V shed 2 bases, J shed 2 bases, and the junction held 3 bases outside the gene matches. Germline assignment: CDR1 MNHEY and CDR2 SVGAGI. CDR3 residues: CASSYTGEPYEQYF. The CDR3 DNA reads as TGTGCCAGCAGTTACACAGGGGAACCCTACGAGCAGTACTTC.

This clonotype was seen repeatedly, ten times or more. This chain uses TRBV28 with TRBJ2-5; unclear D gene. Germline lookup yields CDR1 MDHEN and CDR2 SYDVKM. CDR3 size: 15 residues. V was trimmed by 8 bases and J by 4 bases, leaving 20 bases between them. The CDR3 is CASLVVENPSETQYF. The CDR3 region has the DNA TGTGCCAGCCTAGTCGTGGAAAACCCTTCAGAGACCCAGTACTTC.

The rearrangement links TRBV4-3 to TRBJ1-1; 7 nucleotides align to TRBD1. The CDR3 has 16 residues. V shed 0 bases and J 6 bases; nucleotides not matched to a gene: 10. Germline V lookup: CDR1 LGHNA, CDR2 YSLEER. The CDR3 nucleotides read TGCGCCAGCAGCCAAGATCGCAGGGGGGAAACGGCTGAAGCTTTCTTT. This translates into CASSQDRRGETAEAFF.

This clonotype was counted ten times or more. The chain couples TRBV2 to TRBJ1-5; possibly TRBD1 for D (5 bases). Trimming took 7 bases from V and 1 from J, leaving 17 bases between them. The length of the CDR3 is 16 residues. Germline CDR1 reads SNHLY; CDR2 reads FYNNEI. CDR3 loop: CASNNLGGLSNQPQHF. The CDR3 nucleotides are TGTGCCAGCAACAACTTGGGGGGGTTAAGCAATCAGCCCCAGCATTTT.

The V call is TRBV5-1, the J call TRBJ2-2; 8 nucleotides match TRBD1. Germline loops: CDR1 SGHRS, CDR2 YFSETQ. This CDR3 contains 17 residues. The V and J ends lost 2 bases and 6 bases, in that order; junction bases with no gene match: 12. CDR3 DNA: TGCGCCAGCAGCTTCCTCGGACGGACAGGGCCGGCCGGGGAGCTGTTTTTT. This encodes CASSFLGRTGPAGELFF.

This clonotype has at least ten counts. An end of the junction does not agree with germline; a read error may underlie this. The V and J genes are TRBV12-3 or TRBV12-4 and TRBJ1-2; D unclear. This CDR3 comprises 16 residues. In DNA, the CDR3 is TGTGCCAGCAGTGCCAATCCGTGGCAGACCAACTATAGCTACACCTTC. It is translated as CASSANPWQTNYSYTF.

On this clonotype itself: Its ends do not fully match the called genes, so a read error is possible. The chain combines TRBV6-2 or TRBV6-3 with TRBJ2-6, with a tentative D call TRBD1 (9 bases). In germline, CDR1 is MNHEY, CDR2 SVGEGT. This CDR3 spans 18 amino acids. The CDR3 protein is CASSYGGGQGAGSNVLTF. The CDR3 nucleotides are TGTGCCAGCAGCTACGGGGGGGGACAGGGCGCTGGGTCCAACGTTCTGACTTTC.

This clonotype has ten or more counts. This rearrangement joins TRBV5-1 to TRBJ2-5; TRBD2 aligns across 9 bases. This CDR3 has 14 residues. The V gene's germline CDR1 is SGHRS and CDR2 YFSETQ. After removal of 4 bases from V and 3 bases from J, the junction contained 4 bases not matched to a gene. CDR3 coding DNA: TGCGCCAGCAGCCAGGTAGCGGGGGAAGAGACCCAGTACTTC. Its translation is CASSQVAGEETQYF.

This clonotype was seen a handful of times. The chain employs TRBV28 and TRBJ1-2, with D uncertain. Germline CDR1 MDHEN, CDR2 SYDVKM. With 5 bases removed from V and 5 bases from J, the gap between germline ends came to 6 bases. This CDR3 has 11 residues. The CDR3: CASSTRYGYTF. CDR3 in DNA: TGTGCCAGCAGTACCAGATATGGCTACACCTTC.

This clonotype was detected ten times or more. This chain joins TRBV27 and TRBJ2-5, with TRBD1 matching over 7 bases. CDR1 and CDR2 (germline): MNHEY, SMNVEV (reference sequence). The CDR3 covers 16 residues. V lost 2 bases to trimming and J lost 1 base; unmatched junction nucleotides: 7. CDR3 DNA: TGTGCCAGCAGTTTACGTACAGGGGCCTTCCAAGAGACCCAGTACTTC. It translates to CASSLRTGAFQETQYF.

CDR3 region: CASSYAESSYNSPLHF. CDR3 DNA: TGTGCCAGCAGTTACGCAGAGAGCTCCTATAATTCACCCCTCCACTTT. The chain uses TRBV6-5 and TRBJ1-6; unclear D gene. V lost 2 bases, J lost 0 bases, and 8 bases lay in between. Germline V gives CDR1 MNHEY, CDR2 SVGAGI. There are 16 residues in the CDR3.